This TCR beta chain is drawn from a study of molecular identifiers for immune sequencing clone quantification listed by TCRdb under 2018. Study-wide context: In a replicate experiment, RNA from roughly 21,000 or 96,000 naive CD8 T cells was split into five aliquots, four of which were sequenced. CD8 T cells were used in a methods study to benchmark molecular-identifier clustering-based TCR repertoire sequencing (MIDCIRS) and TCR RNA copy counting.

Via the germline V gene, CDR1 is SQVTM and CDR2 ANQGSEA. From the cysteine up to the phenylalanine, the CDR3 has a length of 15 residues. CDR3 DNA is the only sequence kept; it has 45 bases, read in frame from the first base. This clonotype was detected a few times. Its binding antigen is unknown. Given a much more abundant clone one base away, this may be a read error. Libraries of naive CD8 T cells were generated from about 19,000 to 1,100,000 sorted cells, with 10%, 30% or 50% of the purified RNA used. On a BD FACSAria II, naive CD8 T cells were FACS-sorted as CD8+CD4-CCR7+CD45RA+ and collected into RLT Plus buffer. Around 11 TCR copies' worth of Jurkat RNA were spiked into roughly 19,000-1,000,000 naive CD8 T cell samples to test detection sensitivity. Enrichment of CD8 T cells was done with RosetteSep CD8+ T Cell Enrichment Cocktail plus Ficoll-Paque, and ACK red cell lysis came afterward. The method behind the library was PCR. The run used a NextSeq 500. Bulk TCR libraries were prepared as previously described, using TCR primers listed in Table S5. The Qiagen AllPrep DNA/RNA kit was used to purify total RNA. Before analysis, reads from multiple sequencing runs of one library were combined. The original methods were these. Reads were retained only if an exact TCR constant sequence was present, and the retained reads were trimmed to 150 nt and grouped according to their 12-nt molecular barcodes. Reads in each barcode group were sub-clustered using a 15% Levenshtein threshold, and a quality-weighted consensus sequence was built for each RNA molecule. Non-functional sequences were removed, as were lower-count sequences one edit away from another. Based on a fit of two negative binomial distributions, barcode sub-clusters having less than 20% of the maximum read count were discarded. Using fastp trimming at Q25 and MiXCR clonotype assembly, TCRdb reanalyzed the public sequencing data and kept in-frame beta chains. Every entry covers one CDR3 protein and lists the most common genes and DNA from its rows. TCRdb, not the authors, supplied the V and J calls. This sample has under 800,000 distinct CDR3 sequences in its table, and about 25% of those were observed once. About 0.8% of the sample belongs to the ten largest clones.

On the study overall, not on this receptor specifically: When barcode sub-clustering was not used, chimeric consensus sequences inflated TCR diversity, with chimeras reaching as high as 47%. Modeling estimated 2.5 to 3.5 recovered TCR RNA copies per cell, compared with about 10 by digital PCR, which implies 30% to 35% capture efficiency. Spiked-in Jurkat TCR RNA (roughly 10 copies' worth), which is not part of the donor repertoire, was contained in the naive libraries. Highly expanded clone sizes could be underestimated if identical TCR molecules share a barcode. In CMV-specific effector cells, over 99% of molecules were held by clones above 20 RNA copies, whereas under 1% of molecules were held by such clones in naive cells. Even against a background of 850,000 to 1,000,000 naive CD8 T cells, spiked-in Jurkat TCR RNA amounting to a single cell's worth was reported to be detectable.

Input material: naive CD8+ T cells from blood, with Jurkat cell RNA spiked in. Sample cell subset or site, as interpreted from the label and publication: FACS-sorted CD8+CD4-CCR7+CD45RA+ naive T cells. The chain was built from TRBV29-1 and TRBJ1-1; 7 central nucleotides agree with TRBD1. The source of this sequence is a human donor in good health. Some libraries in this study had Jurkat cell RNA spiked in. In nucleotides, the sequence is TGCAGCGTTACCGGGACAGCCCGACGGGACACTGAAGCTCTCTTT. Translated, this is CSVTGTARRDTEALF.